These 12 T cell receptor beta chains were sequenced from one sample in a study of identical twins. MiXCR, run by TCRdb on the 5' RACE reads, gives a single entry per CDR3 protein. The repertoire holds 1.5 million to 2 million distinct CDR3 sequences, with around 29% as singletons. The sample consisted of cord blood. All receptors come from a newborn girl in good health.

V gene TRBV28 combines with J gene TRBJ2-7, with D unclear. This CDR3 has 15 amino acids. Per the germline V gene, CDR1 is MDHEN and CDR2 is SYDVKM. The germline V and J ends were trimmed by 3 bases and 3 bases, with 15 bases remaining between them. The CDR3 protein is CASSFPPWRSYEQYF. In DNA form, the CDR3 reads TGTGCCAGCAGTTTTCCTCCTTGGCGGAGCTACGAGCAGTACTTC.

The chain recombines TRBV27 with TRBJ2-3; D is undetermined. The germline CDR1 and CDR2 sequences are MNHEY and SMNVEV (reference sequence). V lost 0 bases, J lost 6 bases, and 10 bases lay in between. The CDR3 sequence is 14 residues long. The CDR3 nucleotides are TGTGCCAGCAGTTTATCGGTCGGCGAGGATACGCAGTATTTT. Its protein product is CASSLSVGEDTQYF.

This rearrangement joins TRBV20-1 to TRBJ1-1; possibly TRBD1 for D (5 bases). There are 15 residues in the CDR3. CDR1 and CDR2 from the germline V gene are DFQATT and SNEGSKA (reference sequence). V was clipped by 0 bases and J by 1 base, with 12 bases between them. The CDR3 DNA sequence: TGCAGTGCTAGAGATAACGGACACCGGAACACTGAAGCTTTCTTT. This encodes CSARDNGHRNTEAFF.

The rearrangement uses TRBV2 and TRBJ1-2; D possibly corresponds to TRBD1 (5 bases). CDR1 is SNHLY and CDR2 is FYNNEI in the germline V gene. The V and J ends lost 6 bases and 1 base respectively, with 15 bases between them. The CDR3 has 15 residues. The CDR3 DNA sequence: TGTGCCAGCAGGGCAAAGGGTGACAGTAACTATGGCTACACCTTC. Translated: CASRAKGDSNYGYTF.

The gene calls are TRBV18 and TRBJ1-1; no reliable D call. Germline-derived CDR1 and CDR2 are KGHSH and LQKENI. The CDR3 consists of 12 residues. Trimming took off 6 bases at V and 11 bases at J, with 16 bases between the two ends. In DNA form, the CDR3 reads TGTGCCAGCTCCCCGCCGGGAGGATCGGCTTTCTTT. It translates to CASSPPGGSAFF.

V and J are TRBV21-1 and TRBJ2-5; the D call of TRBD2 is as the table states it, not checked on the DNA. TRBV21-1 has pseudogene status. This CDR3 is built from 17 residues. CDR3 loop: CASSNQTREGPYNEQYF. DNA of the CDR3: TGTGCCAGCAGCAATCAAACCCGGGAGGGCCCCTACAATGAGCAGTACTTC.

V usage is TRBV20-1 and J usage is TRBJ2-5, with 7 bases aligning to TRBD1. Germline V lookup: CDR1 DFQATT, CDR2 SNEGSKA (reference sequence). V shed 0 bases and J 2 bases; nucleotides not matched to a gene: 6. The CDR3 has 15 amino acids. This CDR3 reads CSARDPQTGQETQYF. The DNA of the CDR3 is TGCAGTGCTAGAGATCCCCAGACAGGGCAAGAGACCCAGTACTTC.

This chain joins TRBV28 and TRBJ2-7; 8 nucleotides agree with TRBD1. With the DNA end fitting TRBJ2-5 better, the J assignment may be wrong. Germline CDR1 MDHEN, CDR2 SYDVKM. The CDR3 runs 15 residues. As DNA, the CDR3 is TGTGCCAGCGGCCTTTCGGGGACAGGTGGGGAGACCCAGTACTTC. Translation: CASGLSGTGGETQYF.

This rearrangement joins TRBV21-1 to TRBJ1-5; TRBD1 reflects the table's D call only, with no check against the DNA. TRBV21-1 is listed as a pseudogene. This CDR3 has 17 amino acids. The CDR3: CASSKAKSRGGNQPQHF. The CDR3 nucleotides read TGTGCCAGCAGCAAAGCGAAATCCCGGGGCGGCAATCAGCCCCAGCATTTT.

The V call is TRBV11-2, the J call TRBJ1-5; unclear D gene. The length of the CDR3 is 13 residues. The germline V gene encodes CDR1 SGHAT and CDR2 FQNNGV. V dropped 6 bases and J dropped 6 bases, with 12 bases sitting between them. The CDR3 sequence is CASSHQAGQPQHF. The CDR3 DNA is TGTGCCAGCAGTCATCAGGCAGGTCAGCCCCAGCATTTT.

In its sample, this clonotype was seen a few times. This sequence joins TRBV5-1 and TRBJ2-7; D remains unclear. V was shortened by 2 bases and J by 3 bases, with 15 bases between the two germline ends. The CDR3 is 15 amino acids. Germline CDR1 is SGHRS and CDR2 is YFSETQ. The CDR3 DNA reads TGCGCCAGCAGCTTTGGGGAAAGGGTAGACTACGAGCAGTACTTC. Translated, it gives CASSFGERVDYEQYF. Drawing the rest from reference TRBV5-1 and TRBJ2-7, the complete variable domain is KAGVTQTPRYLIKTRGQQVTLSCSPISGHRSVSWYQQTPGQGLQFLFEYFSETQRNKGNFPGRFSGRQFSNSRSEMNVSTLELGDSALYLCASSFGERVDYEQYFGPGTRLTVT.

This rearrangement joins TRBV5-1 to TRBJ2-3, with D maybe TRBD2 (5 bases). Germline values: CDR1 SGHRS, CDR2 YFSETQ. This CDR3 has 14 amino acids. V gave up 4 bases and J gave up 1 base, with 10 bases separating them. The CDR3 sequence: CASSDISGTDTQYF. For the CDR3, the DNA is TGCGCCAGCAGCGATATTAGCGGCACAGATACGCAGTATTTT.